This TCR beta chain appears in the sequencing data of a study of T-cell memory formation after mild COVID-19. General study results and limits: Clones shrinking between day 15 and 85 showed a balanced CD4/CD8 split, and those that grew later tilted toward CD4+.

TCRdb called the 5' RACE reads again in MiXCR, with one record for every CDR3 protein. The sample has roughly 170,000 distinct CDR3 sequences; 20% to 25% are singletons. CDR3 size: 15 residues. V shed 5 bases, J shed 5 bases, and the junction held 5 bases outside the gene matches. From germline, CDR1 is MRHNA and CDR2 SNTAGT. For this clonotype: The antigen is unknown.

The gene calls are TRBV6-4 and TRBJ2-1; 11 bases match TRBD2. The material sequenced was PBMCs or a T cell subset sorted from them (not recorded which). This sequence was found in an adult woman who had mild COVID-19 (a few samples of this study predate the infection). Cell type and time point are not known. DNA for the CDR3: TGTGCCAGCAGTCCTGGGACTAGCGGTGACAATGAGCAGTTCTTC. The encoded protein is CASSPGTSGDNEQFF.